A single sample is the source of the 21 T cell receptor beta chains below, sequenced in a study of response to subunit inactivated influenza vaccine. From the RT-PCR reads, TCRdb called clonotypes with MiXCR, one entry per CDR3 protein. This sample has 500,000 or so distinct CDR3 sequences, with 15% to 20% found just once. This material consisted of CD4+ T cells sorted from PBMCs, taken 23 months after vaccination. Receptor source: a man between 50 and 69 years old who received an inactivated influenza vaccine.

The chain links TRBV12-3 or TRBV12-4 to TRBJ1-2, with 7 positions matching TRBD1. The CDR3 has 11 residues. V gave up 5 bases and J gave up 11 bases; unmatched junction bases: 5. The CDR3 is CASSITGEYTF. CDR3 DNA: TGTGCCAGCAGTATAACAGGGGAATACACCTTC.

The chain uses TRBV27 and TRBJ2-3, with 8 bases identical to TRBD1. With V trimmed by 5 bases and J by 4 bases, 8 bases remained unmatched. Germline CDR1 MNHEY, CDR2 SMNVEV (reference sequence). This CDR3 has 15 amino acids. The CDR3 nucleotides read TGTGCCAGCAGTCGCCGGACAGGGCTTCCAGATACGCAGTATTTT. Residues: CASSRRTGLPDTQYF.

V gene TRBV5-1 combines with J gene TRBJ2-5; 7 bases are shared with TRBD1. Trimming took 0 bases from V and 1 from J; bases not matched to a gene: 3. This CDR3 has 15 amino acids. Germline CDR1 SGHRS, CDR2 YFSETQ. CDR3 amino acids: CASSLDNRGQETQYF. The CDR3 DNA reads TGCGCCAGCAGCTTGGACAACAGGGGCCAAGAGACCCAGTACTTC.

This clonotype was seen many times. The rearrangement links TRBV10-3 to TRBJ2-7; D ambiguous. CDR1 ENHRY and CDR2 SYGVKD come from the germline V gene. Trimming left V 6 bases short and J 4 bases short, with 13 bases between. The CDR3 is 13 amino acids. The CDR3, as DNA: TGTGCCATCAGATCGGATTCTTGGTACGAGCAGTACTTC. The encoded protein is CAIRSDSWYEQYF.

The chain has TRBV6-1 and TRBJ1-1; perhaps TRBD1 as D (6 bases). This CDR3 has 13 amino acids. Germline V lookup: CDR1 MNHNS, CDR2 SASEGT. V lost 5 bases and J lost 10, with 17 bases in between. The CDR3 DNA reads as TGTGCCAGCAGTCAATCCGGGACATTTCTAGCTTTCTTT. It encodes CASSQSGTFLAFF.

This clonotype was detected many times. This rearrangement joins TRBV6-2 or TRBV6-3 to TRBJ2-3; TRBD2 aligns across 11 bases. CDR3 size: 17 residues. The germline V gene encodes CDR1 MNHEY and CDR2 SVGEGT. Trimming took 0 bases from V and 5 from J; bases not matched to a gene: 7. The CDR3 DNA follows: TGTGCCAGCAGTTACTCGATGTCCCTAGCGGGAGGAGATACGCAGTATTTT. Residues: CASSYSMSLAGGDTQYF.

This clonotype was found a few times. V is TRBV20-1 and J is TRBJ2-1; D possibly corresponds to TRBD1 (6 bases). The ends were cut back, 8 bases at V and 8 bases at J, with 16 bases in the middle. CDR1 is DFQATT, CDR2 SNEGSKA, per germline (reference sequence). The CDR3 is 12 amino acids. CDR3 residues: CSSLNRVYEQFF. DNA for the CDR3: TGCAGTTCATTGAACAGGGTTTATGAGCAGTTCTTC.

This clonotype has just a few counts. The rearrangement uses TRBV15 and TRBJ2-3, with D hard to call. V dropped 4 bases and J dropped 3 bases, with 5 bases sitting between them. The CDR3 loop spans 12 amino acids. Germline-derived CDR1 and CDR2 are LNHNV and YYDKDF (reference sequence). Here the CDR3 reads CATSKKTDTQYF. The CDR3, as DNA: TGTGCCACCAGCAAGAAGACAGATACGCAGTATTTT.

The V gene is TRBV24-1, the J gene TRBJ1-5; maybe TRBD1 (5 bases). Trimming shortened V by 4 bases and J by 12 bases, and 15 bases separated the two germline ends. Germline V gene data show CDR1 as KGHDR and CDR2 as SFDVKD. This CDR3 has 13 amino acids. The CDR3: CATSESRTPFQHF. The CDR3 coding sequence is TGTGCCACCAGTGAAAGCAGGACACCATTCCAGCATTTT.

A few counts support this clonotype. V is TRBV5-6 and J is TRBJ2-2; D call uncertain. Germline V CDR1 and CDR2: SGHDT, YYEEEE. V was trimmed by 0 bases and J by 4 bases, leaving 7 bases between them. This CDR3 has 14 amino acids. The CDR3 spells CASSLEGFTGELFF. The CDR3 DNA reads TGTGCCAGCAGCTTGGAGGGTTTCACCGGGGAGCTGTTTTTT. The entire variable domain, with the rest obtained from reference TRBV5-6 and TRBJ2-2, is as follows: DAGVTQSPTHLIKTRGQQVTLRCSPKSGHDTVSWYQQALGQGPQFIFQYYEEEERQRGNFPDRFSGHQFPNYSSELNVNALLLGDSALYLCASSLEGFTGELFFGEGSRLTVL.

The chain combines TRBV5-1 with TRBJ2-2; TRBD1 matches 8 bases. The V and J ends lost 4 bases and 3 bases, in that order; junction bases with no gene match: 5. Germline V lookup: CDR1 SGHRS, CDR2 YFSETQ. The CDR3 is 15 residues long. The CDR3 bases are TGCGCCAGCAGCCGTATGACAGGGGACACCGGGGAGCTGTTTTTT. This encodes CASSRMTGDTGELFF.

This clonotype showed up many times. The chain joins TRBV6-2 or TRBV6-3 to TRBJ2-1; 8 nucleotides agree with TRBD2. This CDR3 spans 15 amino acids. Germline V lookup: CDR1 MNHEY, CDR2 SVGEGT. Unmatched junction bases numbered 8, after V lost 6 bases and J lost 4 bases. The CDR3 reads CASSQEGGRYNEQFF. The DNA for the CDR3 is TGTGCCAGCAGCCAGGAAGGCGGGAGGTACAATGAGCAGTTCTTC.

This clonotype has a handful of counts. V usage is TRBV4-2 and J usage is TRBJ2-3; possible D gene TRBD1, 6 bases. With 4 bases removed from V and 4 bases from J, the gap between germline ends came to 15 bases. Germline CDR1 and CDR2: LGHNA and YNFKEQ. The CDR3 is made up of 15 amino acids. The chain's CDR3 is CASSRSTGFPDTQYF. CDR3 in DNA: TGTGCCAGCAGCCGGTCTACAGGGTTCCCAGATACGCAGTATTTT.

This clonotype appeared a few times. The chain combines TRBV2 with TRBJ2-3; 8 bases map to TRBD2. The germline V gene encodes CDR1 SNHLY and CDR2 FYNNEI. CDR3 size: 16 residues. J was trimmed by 4 bases and V by 7 bases; bases with no gene match: 13. CDR3 nucleotides: TGTGCCAGCAACCCAGGACTAGCATCGAGGTCAGATACGCAGTATTTT. Its translation is CASNPGLASRSDTQYF.

In the case of this clonotype: This may stem from a read error, because a much larger clone lies one nucleotide away. The chain couples TRBV6-2 or TRBV6-3 to TRBJ2-1, with D unclear. Trimming left V 4 bases short and J 8 bases short, with 6 bases between. Germline V gives CDR1 MNHEY, CDR2 SVGEGT. The CDR3 totals 11 residues. The CDR3 DNA reads as TGTGCCAGCAGTTCCCCCTATGAGCAGTTCTTC. Residues: CASSSPYEQFF.

This clonotype occurred many times. V and J are TRBV4-3 and TRBJ2-1; 8 nucleotides agree with TRBD1. V lost 2 bases and J lost 5; bases outside the gene matches: 8. This CDR3 has 16 amino acids. Germline V gene data show CDR1 as LGHNA and CDR2 as YSLEER. The CDR3 loop is CASSQLDRGYDNEQFF. For the CDR3, the DNA is TGCGCCAGCAGCCAACTAGACAGGGGATATGACAATGAGCAGTTCTTC.

This clonotype appeared a few times. The chain links TRBV12-3 or TRBV12-4 to TRBJ2-7; D is perhaps TRBD1 or TRBD2 (5 bases each). With 5 bases removed from V and 6 bases from J, the gap between germline ends came to 14 bases. The CDR3 consists of 13 residues. The CDR3 nucleotides read TGTGCCAGCAGTAGGGCAGAGGGGAGCGAGCAGTACTTC. Translating gives CASSRAEGSEQYF.

The chain employs TRBV7-9 and TRBJ2-1; 8 nucleotides agree with TRBD1. The CDR3 runs to 15 residues. CDR1 and CDR2 (germline): SEHNR, FQNEAQ (reference sequence). V dropped 2 bases and J dropped 7; count of bases not matched to a gene: 7. CDR3 region: CASSLLRQGLNEQFF. DNA of the CDR3: TGTGCCAGCAGCTTATTAAGACAGGGGCTTAATGAGCAGTTCTTC.

This clonotype was seen only a few times. The V gene is TRBV4-3, the J gene TRBJ2-7; possibly TRBD2 for D (6 bases). V was trimmed by 0 bases and J by 5 bases, leaving 11 bases between them. The CDR3 covers 14 residues. Germline V gene data show CDR1 as LGHNA and CDR2 as YSLEER. In DNA, the CDR3 is TGCGCCAGCAGCCAAGAGCGGGGTCCCAACGAGCAGTACTTC. Its protein is CASSQERGPNEQYF.

This clonotype was observed a few times. The chain joins TRBV6-1 to TRBJ2-7; D is possibly TRBD1 (6 bases). Germline V gene data show CDR1 as MNHNS and CDR2 as SASEGT. V was trimmed by 5 bases and J by 3 bases, leaving 17 bases between them. The CDR3 contains 15 residues. The CDR3 DNA reads TGTGCCAGCAGTCCTCTTGGGGGCCGTAACTACGAGCAGTACTTC. It yields the protein CASSPLGGRNYEQYF.

The chain has TRBV29-1 and TRBJ2-3; D is ambiguous. V was cut by 5 bases and J by 0 bases, with 12 bases left in between. The CDR3 loop spans 14 amino acids. CDR1 and CDR2 from the germline V gene are SQVTM and ANQGSEA. CDR3 coding DNA: TGCAGCGTTCGCCCCGGTGGTAGCACAGATACGCAGTATTTT. This sequence encodes CSVRPGGSTDTQYF.